The 13 T cell receptor beta chains given below trace back to one sample, sequenced in a study of post-analysis software for immune sequencing data. Findings and limits, study-wide: The study found TRBV5-6, TRBV5-1 and TRBV20-1 among five or six TRBV segments more frequent in patients than controls.

These receptors have no known antigen. Sequencing libraries made from TCR beta cDNA carried unique molecular identifiers. Each CDR3 protein gets one entry after TCRdb re-called the PCR reads with MiXCR. This table has about 760,000 distinct CDR3 sequences, 30% appearing once. The specimen was blood. These TCRs come from a girl between 10 and 17 years old with multiple sclerosis.

The rearrangement uses TRBV29-1 and TRBJ1-5; 7 bases are a match to TRBD1. The CDR3 is 14 residues long. Germline-derived CDR1 and CDR2 are SQVTM and ANQGSEA. V was pared by 4 bases and J by 2 bases, with 5 bases of the junction left unmatched. This CDR3 is CSVAGGTGNQPQHF. The CDR3 DNA is TGCAGCGTTGCCGGAGGGACAGGCAATCAGCCCCAGCATTTT.

This clonotype was observed a few times. This chain connects TRBV29-1 to TRBJ2-5; 13 nucleotides line up with TRBD2. Trimming removed 6 bases from V and 3 bases from J; junction bases left unmatched: 7. This CDR3 comprises 15 residues. Germline V CDR1 and CDR2: SQVTM, ANQGSEA. The CDR3 DNA sequence: TGCAGCGTGAAGACTAGCGGGGGGTGGGAAGAGACCCAGTACTTC. Its protein is CSVKTSGGWEETQYF.

The rearrangement uses TRBV5-5 and TRBJ2-2, with 7 bases identical to TRBD2. V lost 4 bases and J lost 6; bases outside the gene matches: 15. Germline CDR1 and CDR2: SGHKS and YYEKEE (reference sequence). The CDR3 spans 17 residues. The CDR3: CASSATTLAAGSGELFF. CDR3 nucleotides: TGTGCCAGCAGCGCCACAACGCTAGCGGCTGGATCCGGGGAGCTGTTTTTT.

This clonotype was seen a handful of times. This chain connects TRBV20-1 to TRBJ1-4; tentatively, D is TRBD1 (5 bases). This CDR3 is 13 amino acids long. Trimming pared 2 bases from V and 6 bases from J, leaving 10 bases between. Germline assignment: CDR1 DFQATT and CDR2 SNEGSKA (reference sequence). In DNA form, the CDR3 reads TGCAGTGCTAGACGGGTAGGGGATGAAAAACTGTTTTTT. Encoded protein: CSARRVGDEKLFF.

This clonotype was counted only a few times. The V and J genes are TRBV15 and TRBJ2-1; 9 positions agree with TRBD1. V was pared by 2 bases and J by 7 bases, with 6 bases of the junction left unmatched. Germline V gives CDR1 LNHNV, CDR2 YYDKDF (reference sequence). The CDR3 loop spans 15 amino acids. CDR3 residues: CATSRTGTGPNEQFF. The CDR3 coding sequence is TGTGCCACCAGCAGAACCGGGACAGGGCCTAATGAGCAGTTCTTC.

The chain uses TRBV2 and TRBJ1-4; D gene unclear. V was pared by 8 bases and J by 4 bases, with 17 bases between. There are 15 residues in the CDR3. Germline CDR1 SNHLY, CDR2 FYNNEI. The CDR3 sequence is CASGPRSTNNEKLFF. The CDR3 region has the DNA TGTGCCAGCGGCCCGAGGTCAACAAATAATGAAAAACTGTTTTTT.

The CDR3 sequence: CASSISGRTNEQFF. For the CDR3, the DNA is TGTGCCAGCAGTATAAGCGGGAGGACCAATGAGCAGTTCTTC. The chain employs TRBV25-1 and TRBJ2-1; 9 bases are shared with TRBD2. This CDR3 region has 14 residues. The V gene end was trimmed by 5 bases and the J gene end by 6 bases; junction bases not matched to a gene: 5. Germline loops: CDR1 MGHDK, CDR2 SYGVNS.

On this clonotype itself: The junction departs from germline at one end; a sequencing error may be responsible. This chain links TRBV6-5 with TRBJ2-7; either TRBD1 or TRBD2 may supply D (5 bases each). The germline gives CDR1 MNHEY, CDR2 SVGAGI. The CDR3 is 16 residues long. The CDR3 sequence: CASSYSPGIGTREHYF. The CDR3 DNA sequence: TGTGCCAGCAGTTACTCACCCGGGATTGGGACGAGAGAGCACTACTTC.

This sequence joins TRBV7-2 and TRBJ2-1; tentatively, D is TRBD1 or TRBD2 (5 bases each). Germline CDR1 reads SGHTA; CDR2 reads FQGNSA. Trimming stripped 5 bases from V and 8 bases from J, with 16 bases between. This CDR3 contains 14 residues. In DNA, the CDR3 is TGTGCCAGCAGCCCGACCGTACCGGGGCATGAGCAGTTCTTC. Its translation is CASSPTVPGHEQFF.

This clonotype was seen only a few times. The chain joins TRBV20-1 to TRBJ2-4, with 7 bases aligning to TRBD1. The V and J ends lost 7 bases and 0 bases, in that order; junction bases with no gene match: 6. This CDR3 spans 14 amino acids. In germline, CDR1 is DFQATT, CDR2 SNEGSKA (reference sequence). The CDR3 spells CSGGGRLAKNIQYF. The CDR3 DNA sequence: TGCAGTGGAGGGGGCAGGCTAGCCAAAAACATTCAGTACTTC.

This clonotype was picked up a small number of times. This chain connects TRBV4-1 to TRBJ2-3; no clear D. V was cut by 3 bases and J by 1 base, with 14 bases left in between. Germline CDR1 is MGHRA and CDR2 is YSYEKL. This CDR3 region has 16 residues. CDR3 region: CASSHDDSSRTDTQYF. Written as DNA, the CDR3 is TGCGCCAGCAGCCACGACGATTCATCCCGCACAGATACGCAGTATTTT.

J is TRBJ2-3 and V is TRBV10-3, with 10 bases identical to TRBD2. CDR1 and CDR2 (germline): ENHRY, SYGVKD. V dropped 3 bases and J dropped 6; count of bases not matched to a gene: 9. The CDR3 runs to 16 residues. The CDR3 is CAISDSTKGLADTQYF. CDR3 nucleotide sequence: TGTGCCATCAGTGACAGCACTAAGGGACTAGCGGATACGCAGTATTTT.

This rearrangement joins TRBV15 to TRBJ2-5; D is undetermined. V lost 1 base and J 0 bases, leaving 15 bases between the germline ends. The CDR3 loop spans 17 amino acids. The V gene's germline CDR1 is LNHNV and CDR2 YYDKDF (reference sequence). For the CDR3, the DNA is TGTGCCACCAGCAGAGGTAGTCGGTCCCTTTACCAAGAGACCCAGTACTTC. Encoded protein: CATSRGSRSLYQETQYF.